The 16 T cell receptor beta chains presented below share a single source sample, sequenced in a study of T cell changes during pregnancy in multiple sclerosis. The protocol was immunoSEQ multiplex PCR, while the TCRdb copy is restricted to in-frame clones and leaves out a portion. The sample records more than 55,000 clones, roughly nine tenths being singletons. Source: peripheral blood, taken after pregnancy. The receptors come from a female donor in good health, enrolled as a control in a pregnancy study.

The V call is TRBV5-1, the J call TRBJ1-6; 7 nucleotides agree with TRBD1. CDR3 length: 17 amino acids. Germline loops: CDR1 SGHRS, CDR2 YFSETQ. Trimming took 3 bases from V and 5 from J; bases not matched to a gene: 11. In DNA form, the CDR3 reads TGCGCCAGCAGCTACCTACCCCACGACAGGGATAATTCACCCCTCCACTTT. Translating gives CASSYLPHDRDNSPLHF.

The genes are TRBV7-9 and TRBJ2-5, with 9 bases that match TRBD1. This CDR3 contains 15 residues. V shed 4 bases and J 7 bases; nucleotides not matched to a gene: 10. Germline-derived CDR1 and CDR2 are SEHNR and FQNEAQ (reference sequence). Here the CDR3 DNA reads TGTGCCAGCAGCTCACCCGGGACAGGGAGCGCGACCCAGTACTTC. This gives the protein CASSSPGTGSATQYF.

The V and J genes are TRBV30 and TRBJ1-4; D perhaps matches TRBD1 (6 bases). This CDR3 has 15 amino acids. V gave up 1 base and J gave up 4 bases, with 13 bases separating them. Germline V gene sequence: CDR1 GTSNPN, CDR2 SVGIG (reference sequence). The CDR3 region has the DNA TGTGCCTGGAGTGCTCAGGGGCAGGGTAATGAAAAACTGTTTTTT. This gives the protein CAWSAQGQGNEKLFF. The full variable domain, its missing parts supplied by reference TRBV30 and TRBJ1-4, is SQTIHQWPATLVQPVGSPLSLECTVEGTSNPNLYWYRQAAGRGLQLLFYSVGIGQISSEVPQNLSASRPQDRQFILSSKKLLLSDSGFYLCAWSAQGQGNEKLFFGSGTQLSVL.

This rearrangement joins TRBV5-4 to TRBJ1-5, with 7 bases identical to TRBD1. Germline-derived CDR1 and CDR2 are SGHNT and YYREEE (reference sequence). J was trimmed by 5 bases and V by 4 bases; bases with no gene match: 9. The CDR3 consists of 15 residues. The CDR3 sequence is CASSRGTARDQPQHF. DNA of the CDR3: TGTGCCAGCAGCCGCGGGACAGCCCGAGATCAGCCCCAGCATTTT.

The rearrangement links TRBV6-6 to TRBJ2-1, with a weak D call TRBD2 (5 bases). This CDR3 spans 12 amino acids. Between the trimmed V and J ends, which lost 2 bases and 7 bases, there was a span of 6 bases. Germline V gene lookup returns CDR1 MNHNY and CDR2 SVGAGI (reference sequence). The CDR3 nucleotides are TGTGCCAGCAGTTACAGAGGGAATGAGCAGTTCTTC. It yields the protein CASSYRGNEQFF.

V is TRBV7-6 and J is TRBJ2-7, with TRBD1 matching over 10 bases. The junction had 5 bases not matched to a gene; V was cut back by 4 bases and J by 5 bases. From germline, CDR1 is SGHVS and CDR2 FNYEAQ. The CDR3 is 14 amino acids. CDR3 coding DNA: TGTGCCAGCAGCTCCGGGACAGGGGTCCACGAGCAGTACTTC. The encoded protein is CASSSGTGVHEQYF.

The gene calls are TRBV7-8 and TRBJ1-2; 7 positions match TRBD1. The CDR3 sequence is 17 residues long. Germline CDR1 SGHVS, CDR2 FQNEAQ. After removal of 4 bases from V and 0 bases from J, the junction contained 11 bases not matched to a gene. CDR3 loop: CASSSNEGAGTNYGYTF. Written as DNA, the CDR3 is TGTGCCAGCAGCTCCAACGAGGGGGCCGGGACTAACTATGGCTACACCTTC. Variable domain in full (rest from reference TRBV7-8 and TRBJ1-2): GAGVSQSPRYKVAKRGQDVALRCDPISGHVSLFWYQQALGQGPEFLTYFQNEAQLDKSGLPSDRFFAERPEGSVSTLKIQRTQQEDSAVYLCASSSNEGAGTNYGYTFGSGTRLTVV.

This clone was counted once. The chain couples TRBV5-1 to TRBJ2-2; the D gene is possibly TRBD1 (5 bases). This CDR3 has 17 amino acids. V lost 4 bases, J lost 0 bases, and 16 bases lay in between. Germline CDR1 SGHRS, CDR2 YFSETQ. The DNA for the CDR3 is TGCGCCAGCAGCACACGTCCTCCAGGGCCGAACACCGGGGAGCTGTTTTTT. Translation: CASSTRPPGPNTGELFF. Full variable domain (remainder filled in from reference TRBV5-1 and TRBJ2-2): KAGVTQTPRYLIKTRGQQVTLSCSPISGHRSVSWYQQTPGQGLQFLFEYFSETQRNKGNFPGRFSGRQFSNSRSEMNVSTLELGDSALYLCASSTRPPGPNTGELFFGEGSRLTVL.

The rearrangement joins TRBV25-1 to TRBJ1-1, with 10 bases that match TRBD1. CDR1 MGHDK and CDR2 SYGVNS come from the germline V gene. The CDR3 consists of 17 residues. V dropped 1 base and J dropped 3; count of bases not matched to a gene: 8. CDR3 coding DNA: TGTGCCAGCAGTGAATGGGGGACAGGGGCTAGGGACACTGAAGCTTTCTTT. It codes for CASSEWGTGARDTEAFF.

This rearrangement joins TRBV14 to TRBJ1-5; 7 bases fit TRBD1. Germline values: CDR1 SGHDN, CDR2 FVKESK. The V gene end was trimmed by 5 bases and the J gene end by 0 bases; junction bases not matched to a gene: 13. The CDR3 extends over 18 amino acids. The CDR3 DNA reads as TGTGCCAGCAGCTGGCCCGGGACAGACCCGATTAGCAATCAGCCCCAGCATTTT. Its protein product is CASSWPGTDPISNQPQHF.

Here the CDR3 DNA reads TGTGCCATCAGAACAGGGTTAGTGCAGTACTTC. As protein: CAIRTGLVQYF. This sequence joins TRBV10-3 and TRBJ2-7, with D maybe TRBD1 (6 bases). Germline V gene lookup returns CDR1 ENHRY and CDR2 SYGVKD. This CDR3 spans 11 amino acids. The V and J ends lost 6 bases and 9 bases respectively, with 12 bases between them.

This sequence joins TRBV5-1 and TRBJ2-2; no clear D gene. The V end was cut by 5 bases, the J end by 2 bases, with 10 bases between. The CDR3 covers 14 residues. Germline-derived CDR1 and CDR2 are SGHRS and YFSETQ. The CDR3 region is CASRSVTNTGELFF. The CDR3 DNA reads TGCGCCAGCAGGTCGGTTACTAACACCGGGGAGCTGTTTTTT.

This chain uses TRBV11-1 with TRBJ1-2, with 8 bases identical to TRBD1. V dropped 4 bases and J dropped 5; count of bases not matched to a gene: 15. The length of the CDR3 is 17 residues. CDR1 SGHAT and CDR2 FQDESV come from the germline V gene (reference sequence). The CDR3 spells CASSWRTGRGRFYGYTF. DNA for the CDR3: TGTGCCAGCAGCTGGCGGACAGGGCGAGGGAGATTTTATGGCTACACCTTC.

The genes are TRBV7-9 and TRBJ1-4; 8 bases map to TRBD1. The ends lost 4 bases at V and 8 bases at J; junction bases unmatched: 15. Germline values: CDR1 SEHNR, CDR2 FQNEAQ (reference sequence). CDR3 length equals 17 residues. In DNA, the CDR3 is TGTGCCAGCAGCTCCCCCCCCCAGGGGGCAGTAGGGGAAAAACTGTTTTTT. Amino acid sequence: CASSSPPQGAVGEKLFF.

The chain links TRBV29-1 to TRBJ2-1, with 9 positions matching TRBD2. V shed 6 bases and J 9 bases; nucleotides not matched to a gene: 9. Germline assignment: CDR1 SQVTM and CDR2 ANQGSEA. This CDR3 has 13 amino acids. The CDR3 loop is CSVAQRLAAEQFF. CDR3 coding DNA: TGCAGCGTAGCACAGAGACTAGCGGCTGAGCAGTTCTTC.

This CDR3 is CASSSRAGFDKLFF. CDR3 nucleotide sequence: TGTGCCAGCAGCTCCAGGGCGGGGTTTGACAAACTGTTTTTT. The chain uses TRBV5-4 and TRBJ1-4; possibly TRBD1 for D (5 bases). Germline V gives CDR1 SGHNT, CDR2 YYREEE (reference sequence). The V end lost 3 bases, the J end lost 11 bases, and 17 bases lay between the germline ends. CDR3 size: 14 residues.